The 2 T cell receptor beta chains below all came from one sample that was sequenced in a study of spatial heterogeneity in lung cancer. TCRdb reprocessed the 5' RACE reads via MiXCR and lists one record per CDR3 protein. The sample yields some 14,000 distinct CDR3 sequences, 3% to 4.5% seen once. Time point: sample taken at primary tumor resection. The antigens of these receptors remain unknown. General observations from the study: Expanded alpha and beta TCR counts within tumors tracked tumor mutation counts.

Specimen: lung tumor tissue, collected at surgery. The receptors stem from a male donor with early-stage non-small cell lung cancer.

This clonotype was seen at least ten times. The rearrangement links TRBV2 to TRBJ2-1; 9 bases agree with TRBD2. This CDR3 has 16 residues. The germline CDR1 and CDR2 sequences are SNHLY and FYNNEI. Trimming at V came to 10 bases and at J to 8 bases, leaving 18 bases not matched to a gene. The CDR3 DNA reads TGTGCCAATTTCCTTCTTAGCGGGAGCGGGTTGGATGAGCAGTTCTTC. This encodes CANFLLSGSGLDEQFF.

By sample share, this clonotype is medium-sized (0.01 to 0.1%). The CDR3 bases are TGCAGTGCTAGCCGTAGCGGGAGAGGGGCAGATACGCAGTATTTT. This translates into CSASRSGRGADTQYF. The rearrangement joins TRBV20-1 to TRBJ2-3; 9 bases agree with TRBD2. V lost 3 bases and J lost 4; bases outside the gene matches: 8. Germline loops: CDR1 DFQATT, CDR2 SNEGSKA (reference sequence). CDR3 length equals 15 residues.